Presented here are 12 T cell receptor beta chains from one specimen sequenced in a study of cytomegalovirus exposure and HLA in healthy donors. The PCR contained 60 Vbeta and 13 Jbeta primers. Sequencing used immunoSEQ multiplex PCR; TCRdb keeps in-frame clones, though not all of them. The data hold about 99,000 clones, with about 79% observed a single time. The specimen was PBMCs. The receptors were gathered from a male donor in good health and CMV-seropositive.

The V call is TRBV7-2, the J call TRBJ2-3; 7 bases fit TRBD1. CDR3 length: 16 residues. The ends lost 5 bases at V and 0 bases at J; junction bases unmatched: 8. Germline-derived CDR1 and CDR2 are SGHTA and FQGNSA. This CDR3 reads CASSPRQGRSTDTQYF. The CDR3 DNA follows: TGTGCCAGCAGCCCCCGACAGGGCCGAAGCACAGATACGCAGTATTTT.

The V call is TRBV19, the J call TRBJ2-7; 10 positions agree with TRBD1. This CDR3 has 15 residues. Unmatched junction bases numbered 9, after V lost 5 bases and J lost 5 bases. The germline V gene encodes CDR1 LNHDA and CDR2 SQIVND (reference sequence). The CDR3, as DNA: TGTGCCAGTAGTCCTTGGACAGGGGGTTCTCACGAGCAGTACTTC. Amino acids: CASSPWTGGSHEQYF.

J is TRBJ1-1 and V is TRBV11-3; D gene ambiguous. Trimming took off 8 bases at V and 3 bases at J, with 19 bases between the two ends. Germline CDR1 and CDR2: SGHNT and YENEEA. This CDR3 contains 15 residues. The DNA of the CDR3 is TGTGCCAGCTCTTCTTACCTTGGAGGGTACACTGAAGCTTTCTTT. Translating it yields CASSSYLGGYTEAFF.

The genes are TRBV6-6 and TRBJ2-3; no clear D gene. This CDR3 has 12 amino acids. Trimming took off 6 bases at V and 5 bases at J, with 9 bases between the two ends. Germline V CDR1 and CDR2: MNHNY, SVGAGI (reference sequence). The DNA for the CDR3 is TGTGCCAGCAGCCGCGCGCGAGATACGCAGTATTTT. It specifies CASSRARDTQYF.

This clone occurred once. The gene calls are TRBV11-2 and TRBJ2-5; a weak D match, TRBD1 (6 bases). Trimming took off 5 bases at V and 1 base at J, with 11 bases between the two ends. The germline CDR1 and CDR2 sequences are SGHAT and FQNNGV. CDR3 length: 14 amino acids. The CDR3 sequence is CASSQQGIQETQYF. For the CDR3, the DNA is TGTGCCAGCAGCCAACAGGGTATCCAAGAGACCCAGTACTTC.

The chain joins TRBV5-4 to TRBJ2-1, with a tentative D call TRBD2 (5 bases). This CDR3 region has 14 residues. CDR1 and CDR2 from the germline V gene are SGHNT and YYREEE (reference sequence). V lost 3 bases, J lost 2 bases, and 9 bases lay in between. The CDR3 protein is CASSSSGPYNEQFF. The CDR3 DNA is TGTGCCAGCAGCTCAAGCGGACCCTACAATGAGCAGTTCTTC.

V usage is TRBV4-3 and J usage is TRBJ1-6; no definite D call. The CDR3 length is 14 residues. The V and J ends lost 4 bases and 6 bases respectively, with 10 bases between them. Germline V lookup: CDR1 LGHNA, CDR2 YSLEER. DNA for the CDR3: TGCGCCAGCAGCCCCCAGAGGGCTAATTCACCCCTCCACTTT. This codes for CASSPQRANSPLHF.

V usage is TRBV6-1 and J usage is TRBJ1-3; no firm D call. The CDR3 covers 13 residues. The germline V gene has CDR1 MNHNS and CDR2 SASEGT. Trimming stripped 7 bases from V and 4 bases from J, with 11 bases between. As DNA, the CDR3 is TGTGCCAGCACGGGGAGACTCGGAAACACCATATATTTT. It specifies CASTGRLGNTIYF.

This chain connects TRBV25-1 to TRBJ2-7, with 9 positions matching TRBD1. Germline V CDR1 and CDR2: MGHDK, SYGVNS. V was pared by 5 bases and J by 7 bases, with 9 bases of the junction left unmatched. The length of the CDR3 is 14 residues. The CDR3 sequence: CASSPRDREWEQYF. CDR3 nucleotide sequence: TGTGCCAGCAGTCCGCGGGACAGGGAATGGGAGCAGTACTTC.

V and J are TRBV7-9 and TRBJ1-1; TRBD1 is a possible D gene (6 bases). Per the germline V gene, CDR1 is SEHNR and CDR2 is FQNEAQ (reference sequence). The ends were cut back, 3 bases at V and 3 bases at J, with 11 bases in the middle. This CDR3 comprises 14 residues. The CDR3 here is CASSLGYRDTEAFF. DNA of the CDR3: TGTGCCAGCAGCTTGGGTTACAGGGACACTGAAGCTTTCTTT.

This clone was seen once. The J gene is TRBJ2-5, the V gene TRBV30; D is possibly TRBD2 (6 bases). This CDR3 is built from 12 residues. Germline V gene data show CDR1 as GTSNPN and CDR2 as SVGIG (reference sequence). V lost 5 bases to trimming and J lost 7 bases, with 14 bases between them. Written as DNA, the CDR3 is TGTGCCTGGGCTCTGCAGGGAGGGACCCAGTACTTC. This encodes CAWALQGGTQYF.

The chain combines TRBV27 with TRBJ1-1, with D unresolved. CDR3 length: 13 amino acids. Per germline, CDR1 MNHEY and CDR2 SMNVEV (reference sequence). V dropped 6 bases and J dropped 10 bases, with 18 bases sitting between them. The CDR3 DNA reads TGTGCCAGCAGCTCCGGACGGAGGGCTGGAGCTTTCTTT. The encoded protein is CASSSGRRAGAFF.